Listed below are T cell receptor beta chains from one sample, sequenced in a study of blood T cell repertoires in COVID-19. Assay: immunoSEQ multiplex PCR; the TCRdb copy retains only in-frame clones and omits some. The profile covers about 140,000 clones, with around 85% appearing a single time and 6.2% taken by the ten largest. Sequencing was done on a sample of PBMCs or T cells enriched from blood (not recorded which). The receptors were sampled from a woman aged 40 to 50 who had recovered from COVID-19. Both conserved end residues are part of each CDR3. The D gene is left open where the match is weak. Expanded clones get a size class; other rows say once, few or many, or leave the size out.

14 | TRBD1 | NA | TRBJ2-7 | TRBV29-1 | TGCAGCGTCCTCGACAGGGACGGGTCCTACGAGCAGTACTTC | CSVLDRDGSYEQYF
17 | NA | NA | TRBJ1-5 | TRBV19 | TGTGCCAGTAGTATTGGAGGAGGAAACAGGGGCAATCAGCCCCAGCATTTT | CASSIGGGNRGNQPQHF
12 | NA | NA | TRBJ2-3 | TRBV21-1 | TGTGCCCAAGGGCAGGGAAGAGATACGCAGTATTTT | CAQGQGRDTQYF
13 | NA | NA | TRBJ2-1 | TRBV5-1 | TGCGCCAGCAGCTTCGGGAGCGGCAATGAGCAGTTCTTC | CASSFGSGNEQFF
14 | NA | NA | TRBJ1-1 | TRBV27 | TGTGCCAGCAGTCTGACAGGTTTGAACACTGAAGCTTTCTTT | CASSLTGLNTEAFF
12 | NA | once | TRBJ2-2 | TRBV5-1 | TGCGCCAGCAGCTTATTAGCCGGGGAGCTGTTTTTT | CASSLLAGELFF
18 | TRBD1 | NA | TRBJ1-2 | TRBV7-9 | TGTGCCAGCAGCTTGGGGGGGACAGGGTCACTCTCCTCCTATGGCTACACCTTC | CASSLGGTGSLSSYGYTF
16 | NA | once | TRBJ2-1 | TRBV4-1 | TGCGCCAGCAGCCAGGACTCGCTGAGCTCCTACAATGAGCAGTTCTTC | CASSQDSLSSYNEQFF
15 | TRBD1 | NA | TRBJ2-1 | TRBV27 | TGTGCCAGCAGGGTCGGACAGGGCTCCTACAATGAGCAGTTCTTC | CASRVGQGSYNEQFF
16 | TRBD1 | NA | TRBJ2-1 | TRBV7-9 | TGTGCCAGCAGATTGGGGACAGGGGTTAGTGGCAATGAGCAGTTCTTC | CASRLGTGVSGNEQFF
15 | TRBD1 | many | TRBJ2-2 | TRBV6-1 | TGTGCCAGCAGTGAAGGGACAGGGAACACCGGGGAGCTGTTTTTT | CASSEGTGNTGELFF
14 | TRBD2 | NA | TRBJ2-5 | TRBV9 | TGTGCCAGCAGCCCGCGGGGGAAGGGAGAGACCCAGTACTTC | CASSPRGKGETQYF
14 | TRBD2 | once | TRBJ2-2 | TRBV11-1 | TGTGCCAGCAACCGGGAGGGGAACACCGGGGAGCTGTTTTTT | CASNREGNTGELFF
13 | NA | few | TRBJ1-6 | TRBV10-3 | TGTGCCATCAACGGACAGACCCATTCACCCCTCCACTTT | CAINGQTHSPLHF
15 | NA | many | TRBJ2-5 | TRBV7-9 | TGTGCCAGCAGCTTAGCTGGTCAGGCGGGGGAGACCCAGTACTTC | CASSLAGQAGETQYF
13 | NA | NA | TRBJ1-1 | TRBV29-1 | TGCAGCGCCGGAGAGCTGATGAACACTGAAGCTTTCTTT | CSAGELMNTEAFF
14 | NA | NA | TRBJ1-1 | TRBV29-1 | TGCAGCGTTGAACCTCCAGGGCGACCCACTGAAGCTTTCTTT | CSVEPPGRPTEAFF
17 | NA | NA | TRBJ1-2 | TRBV2 | TGTGCCAGCAGTGAAGGATTGGTCTCGAGGAGGAACTATGGCTACACCTTC | CASSEGLVSRRNYGYTF
13 | NA | NA | TRBJ2-1 | TRBV7-8 | TGTGCCAGCAGCTTAGGTTATAGCAATGAGCAGTTCTTC | CASSLGYSNEQFF
13 | NA | NA | TRBJ2-7 | TRBV15 | TGTGCCACCAGCAAGGACAGATACTACGAGCAGTACTTC | CATSKDRYYEQYF
15 | NA | once | TRBJ2-1 | TRBV9 | TGTGCCAGCAGCGTAGAAGCGGTGATCTACAATGAGCAGTTCTTC | CASSVEAVIYNEQFF
16 | TRBD1 | NA | TRBJ2-2 | TRBV28 | TGTGCCAGCAGTTTATACGGCCAGGGGGCCGTCGGGGAGCTGTTTTTT | CASSLYGQGAVGELFF
14 | TRBD1 | NA | TRBJ1-2 | TRBV6-5 | TGTGCCAGCAGTAGATCCGAGACAGGGGTTGGCTACACCTTC | CASSRSETGVGYTF
12 | TRBD1 | NA | TRBJ1-1 | TRBV6-5 | TGTGCCAGCAATACAGGGGCGCTTGAAGCTTTCTTT | CASNTGALEAFF
14 | NA | NA | TRBJ1-2 | TRBV2 | TGTGCCACCGCCCAACCGTGGGGGGTTATTGGCTACACCTTC | CATAQPWGVIGYTF